This entry lists 7 T cell receptor beta chains sequenced from one sample in a study of a mutant IDH1 vaccine in newly diagnosed glioma. The assay was immunoSEQ multiplex PCR, and TCRdb's table has in-frame clones only and misses some. The data show 35,000 to 45,000 clones, more than 80% seen once. For these TCRs, the target antigens are not known. Stated time point: week 35, safety follow-up. Vaccine doses each comprised 300 ug of mutant IDH1 20-mer peptide, with topical imiquimod. Sequenced material: PBMCs, taken from a glioma patient whose treatment included an IDH1 peptide vaccine. The origin of the receptors is a man aged 40-49 years with glioma.

V usage is TRBV6-6 and J usage is TRBJ2-3; 9 nucleotides agree with TRBD2. CDR1 is MNHNY and CDR2 is SVGAGI in the germline V gene (reference sequence). The CDR3 contains 15 residues. Trimming took 6 bases from V and 8 from J; bases not matched to a gene: 12. This CDR3 is CASRQSSGTQLTQYF. DNA of the CDR3: TGTGCCAGCAGACAATCTAGCGGGACCCAACTTACGCAGTATTTT.

The chain recombines TRBV10-3 with TRBJ2-2, with D unclear. V lost 5 bases to trimming and J lost 0 bases, with 22 bases between them. The CDR3 has 19 amino acids. The germline gives CDR1 ENHRY, CDR2 SYGVKD. The CDR3 spells CAISPNNDPTTTNTGELFF. In DNA form, the CDR3 reads TGTGCCATCAGTCCGAATAATGATCCAACCACAACGAACACCGGGGAGCTGTTTTTT.

The rearrangement uses TRBV30 and TRBJ1-2; maybe TRBD1 (6 bases). The ends were cut back, 3 bases at V and 4 bases at J, with 12 bases in the middle. From germline, CDR1 is GTSNPN and CDR2 SVGIG (reference sequence). The CDR3 consists of 13 residues. The CDR3 loop is CAWSPGDGYGYTF. The CDR3 DNA is TGTGCCTGGAGCCCAGGGGACGGCTATGGCTACACCTTC.

The CDR3 reads CTSSPPAWVSEQYF. CDR3 coding DNA: TGCACCAGCAGCCCCCCAGCCTGGGTGAGCGAGCAGTACTTC. The rearrangement uses TRBV1 and TRBJ2-7. TRBV1 represents a pseudogene. The CDR3 sequence is 14 residues long.

The rearrangement joins TRBV10-1 to TRBJ1-1; a possible D gene is TRBD1 (5 bases). Germline CDR1 is WNHNN and CDR2 is SYGVQD (reference sequence). This CDR3 spans 13 amino acids. V was shortened by 4 bases and J by 1 base, with 7 bases between the two germline ends. CDR3 DNA: TGCGCCAGCAGTGTCGACAGGAACACTGAAGCTTTCTTT. It yields the protein CASSVDRNTEAFF.

The V gene is TRBV10-3, the J gene TRBJ1-5; perhaps TRBD1 as D (6 bases). Germline CDR1 is ENHRY and CDR2 is SYGVKD. Trimming removed 0 bases at V and 7 bases at J, with 13 bases between. The CDR3 runs to 15 residues. CDR3 sequence: CAISESGAGAQPQHF. The CDR3 DNA is TGTGCCATCAGTGAGTCAGGAGCAGGGGCCCAGCCCCAGCATTTT.

This clone appeared a few times. The chain uses TRBV5-4 and TRBJ1-1; D remains ambiguous. The CDR3 is 14 amino acids. Germline CDR1 SGHNT, CDR2 YYREEE (reference sequence). The V gene lost 3 bases and the J gene lost 3 bases, with 12 bases spanning the gap. The CDR3 DNA sequence: TGTGCCAGCAGCTCGCGGGTCGGGGACACTGAAGCTTTCTTT. Its translation: CASSSRVGDTEAFF.